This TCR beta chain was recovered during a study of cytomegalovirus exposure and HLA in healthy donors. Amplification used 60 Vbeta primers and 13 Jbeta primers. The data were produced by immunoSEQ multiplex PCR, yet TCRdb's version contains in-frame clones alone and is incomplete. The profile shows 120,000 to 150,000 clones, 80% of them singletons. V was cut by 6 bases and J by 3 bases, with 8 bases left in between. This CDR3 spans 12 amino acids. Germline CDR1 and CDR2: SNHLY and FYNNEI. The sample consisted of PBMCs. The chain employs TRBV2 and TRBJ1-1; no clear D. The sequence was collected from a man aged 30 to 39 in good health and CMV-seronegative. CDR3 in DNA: TGTGCCAGCAGCGACACGGACACTGAAGCTTTCTTT. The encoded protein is CASSDTDTEAFF.